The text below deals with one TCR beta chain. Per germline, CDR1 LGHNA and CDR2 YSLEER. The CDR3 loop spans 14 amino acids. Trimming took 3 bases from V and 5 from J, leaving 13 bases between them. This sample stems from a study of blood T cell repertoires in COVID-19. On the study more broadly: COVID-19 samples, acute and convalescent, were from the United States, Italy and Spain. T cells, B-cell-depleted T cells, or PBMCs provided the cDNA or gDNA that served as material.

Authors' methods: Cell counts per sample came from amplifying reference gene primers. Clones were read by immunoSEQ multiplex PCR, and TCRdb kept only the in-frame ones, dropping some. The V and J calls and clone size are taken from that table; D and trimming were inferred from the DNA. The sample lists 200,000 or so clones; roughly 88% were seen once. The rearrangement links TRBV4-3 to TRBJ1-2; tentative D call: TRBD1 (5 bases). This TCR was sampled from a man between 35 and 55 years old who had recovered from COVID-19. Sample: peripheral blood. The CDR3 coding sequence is TGCGCCAGCAGCCAGGGAACAGGTACTTATGGCTACACCTTC. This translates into CASSQGTGTYGYTF.